The 28 T cell receptor beta chains listed next were all sequenced from one sample in a study of cytomegalovirus exposure and HLA in healthy donors (dated by TCRdb to 2015 to 2018). Libraries were prepared through the immunoSEQ multiplex PCR assay. For the multiplex PCR, a mixture combining 60 forward primers for TCR Vbeta segments and 13 reverse primers for TCR Jbeta segments was used. This immuneACCESS table, as held by TCRdb, lists in-frame sequences with V and J called but not all clones. Of the missing ones, under half trace to an unresolved V gene in checked studies; the others have no known cause. The sample data list approximately 40,000 clones, and just over 85% of these were observed just once. The ten largest clones capture 9.5% to 12% of the sample. Sample: PBMCs. The receptors shown here come from a woman aged 35 to 49 in good health and CMV-seropositive.

Here the CDR3 reads CASWGGCEQYF. The CDR3 DNA is TGTGCCAGCTGGGGGGGGTGCGAGCAGTACTTC. The rearrangement uses TRBV27 and TRBJ2-7, with 7 nucleotides matching TRBD2. With V trimmed by 8 bases and J by 6 bases, 4 bases remained unmatched. The CDR3 consists of 11 residues. Germline CDR1 MNHEY, CDR2 SMNVEV (reference sequence).

The V and J genes are TRBV9 and TRBJ2-3, with 10 bases lining up with TRBD2. Germline lookup yields CDR1 SGDLS and CDR2 YYNGEE. CDR3 length equals 17 residues. The V and J ends lost 1 base and 1 base, in that order; junction bases with no gene match: 6. In DNA form, the CDR3 reads TGTGCCAGCAGCGTAAGCGGGGGGGCTGGCGGCACAGATACGCAGTATTTT. Encoded protein: CASSVSGGAGGTDTQYF.

The rearrangement uses TRBV5-6 and TRBJ1-3; D is uncertain. CDR1 and CDR2 from the germline V gene are SGHDT and YYEEEE. The CDR3 totals 14 residues. V was cut by 0 bases and J by 0 bases, with 4 bases left in between. CDR3 loop: CASSLVLSGNTIYF. CDR3 sequence (DNA): TGTGCCAGCAGCTTGGTTCTCTCTGGAAACACCATATATTTT.

The chain has TRBV30 and TRBJ1-5, with a possible D match to TRBD1 (6 bases). Germline CDR1 is GTSNPN and CDR2 is SVGIG (reference sequence). This CDR3 has 11 amino acids. V gave up 7 bases and J gave up 6 bases, with 10 bases separating them. The CDR3 loop reads CASIGGQPQHF. Written as DNA, the CDR3 is TGTGCCTCGATAGGGGGTCAGCCCCAGCATTTT. Together with reference TRBV30 and TRBJ1-5, the CDR3 gives the full variable domain: SQTIHQWPATLVQPVGSPLSLECTVEGTSNPNLYWYRQAAGRGLQLLFYSVGIGQISSEVPQNLSASRPQDRQFILSSKKLLLSDSGFYLCASIGGQPQHFGDGTRLSIL.

This sequence joins TRBV2 and TRBJ1-1; unclear D gene. Trimming stripped 8 bases from V and 5 bases from J, with 15 bases between. Germline V gives CDR1 SNHLY, CDR2 FYNNEI. This CDR3 is 13 amino acids long. CDR3 coding DNA: TGTGCCAGCGGAGGATGGGTGGAGACTGAAGCTTTCTTT. Encoded protein: CASGGWVETEAFF.

The chain recombines TRBV7-2 with TRBJ2-5; no reliable D call. Germline lookup yields CDR1 SGHTA and CDR2 FQGNSA. Trimming left V 1 base short and J 9 bases short, with 15 bases between. The CDR3 runs 14 residues. CDR3 sequence reads: CASSLESQQSAQYF. The CDR3, as DNA: TGTGCCAGCAGCTTAGAATCACAGCAGTCCGCCCAGTACTTC.

As to this clone: The junction differs from germline at one of its ends, possibly a read error. This chain uses TRBV7-9 with TRBJ2-3, with a possible D match to TRBD1 (5 bases). Per germline, CDR1 SEHNR and CDR2 FQNEAQ (reference sequence). CDR3 length: 17 amino acids. The CDR3 DNA sequence: TGTTCCAGCAGCTTAGACTCAGGGATTGTCAGCACAGATACGCAGTATTTT. Its translation is CSSSLDSGIVSTDTQYF.

The chain is built from TRBV6-1 and TRBJ1-2; D might be TRBD1 (6 bases). Germline CDR1 is MNHNS and CDR2 is SASEGT. The V gene lost 7 bases and the J gene lost 6 bases, with 18 bases spanning the gap. The CDR3 loop spans 14 amino acids. CDR3 region: CASTRGRESDGYTF. In DNA, the CDR3 is TGTGCCAGCACTAGGGGGAGGGAGTCCGATGGCTACACCTTC.

V and J are TRBV29-1 and TRBJ1-1; a weak D match, TRBD1 (5 bases). Germline loops: CDR1 SQVTM, CDR2 ANQGSEA. V was trimmed by 2 bases and J by 4 bases, leaving 11 bases between them. This CDR3 has 13 amino acids. DNA of the CDR3: TGCAGCGTTGAATTCCAGGGTGGCACTGAAGCTTTCTTT. Translated: CSVEFQGGTEAFF.

The chain joins TRBV7-2 to TRBJ2-5, with 13 bases aligning to TRBD2. The CDR3 consists of 15 residues. V shed 5 bases and J 5 bases; nucleotides not matched to a gene: 5. Per germline, CDR1 SGHTA and CDR2 FQGNSA. The CDR3 nucleotides read TGTGCCAGCAGCCCGGGACTAGCGGGGTTGGAGACCCAGTACTTC. Amino acids: CASSPGLAGLETQYF.

This rearrangement joins TRBV7-3 to TRBJ2-2, with 10 bases identical to TRBD2. This CDR3 is 14 amino acids long. In germline, CDR1 is SGHTA, CDR2 FQGTGA. The V gene end was trimmed by 4 bases and the J gene end by 6 bases; junction bases not matched to a gene: 2. CDR3 sequence reads: CASSSTSGPGELFF. CDR3 nucleotides: TGTGCCAGCAGCTCGACTAGCGGGCCCGGGGAGCTGTTTTTT.

This chain uses TRBV29-1 with TRBJ1-2, with D perhaps matching TRBD1 (5 bases). Germline values: CDR1 SQVTM, CDR2 ANQGSEA. The ends were cut back, 1 base at V and 2 bases at J, with 20 bases in the middle. CDR3 length: 17 amino acids. The DNA of the CDR3 is TGCAGCGTTGAAGTTTTGGCAGGGCTGAGTGGAAACTATGGCTACACCTTC. As protein: CSVEVLAGLSGNYGYTF.

This chain links TRBV5-6 with TRBJ1-1, with 7 bases fitting TRBD1. With 6 bases clipped from V and 1 base from J, the junction kept 9 bases outside the gene matches. This CDR3 has 15 amino acids. The V gene's germline CDR1 is SGHDT and CDR2 YYEEEE. The CDR3 loop is CASTWRQGANTEAFF. CDR3 in DNA: TGTGCCAGCACCTGGAGACAGGGCGCGAACACTGAAGCTTTCTTT.

This chain connects TRBV6-6 to TRBJ1-2; 9 bases align to TRBD1. After removal of 8 bases from V and 0 bases from J, the junction contained 10 bases not matched to a gene. The V gene's germline CDR1 is MNHNY and CDR2 SVGAGI (reference sequence). CDR3 length equals 16 residues. The CDR3 nucleotides read TGTGCCAGCTGTCTCAGGACAGGGGTAACTAACTATGGCTACACCTTC. This codes for CASCLRTGVTNYGYTF.

The V and J genes are TRBV6-1 and TRBJ1-4; 9 nucleotides agree with TRBD1. Germline V lookup: CDR1 MNHNS, CDR2 SASEGT. The length of the CDR3 is 16 residues. V gave up 1 base and J gave up 7 bases; unmatched junction bases: 7. The CDR3 loop reads CASSEGSGTGSEKLFF. The DNA of the CDR3 is TGTGCCAGCAGTGAAGGCTCCGGGACAGGGAGTGAAAAACTGTTTTTT.

CDR3 nucleotide sequence: TGCAGCGTTGGAGACCGGAGTTATTCACCCCTCCACTTT. This translates into CSVGDRSYSPLHF. The gene calls are TRBV29-1 and TRBJ1-6; D remains unclear. This CDR3 region has 13 residues. V gave up 4 bases and J gave up 8 bases, with 12 bases separating them. CDR1 and CDR2 from the germline V gene are SQVTM and ANQGSEA.

DNA of the CDR3: TGTGCCAGCAGCCCCCCCGTCTACCACAGCGAGCAGTACTTC. As protein: CASSPPVYHSEQYF. V is TRBV7-2 and J is TRBJ2-7; D unresolved. The CDR3 runs to 14 residues. Trimming removed 5 bases at V and 6 bases at J, with 17 bases between. Germline V gives CDR1 SGHTA, CDR2 FQGNSA.

The chain has TRBV5-1 and TRBJ1-4; TRBD1 is a possible D gene (5 bases). CDR3 size: 18 residues. Germline CDR1 SGHRS, CDR2 YFSETQ. The germline V and J ends were trimmed by 0 bases and 0 bases, with 15 bases remaining between them. The CDR3 region is CASSLGLGALATNEKLFF. The CDR3 bases are TGCGCCAGCAGCTTGGGTCTAGGGGCCCTCGCAACTAATGAAAAACTGTTTTTT.

This clone occurred once. The chain couples TRBV4-3 to TRBJ1-2, with 7 bases fitting TRBD1. The V gene end was trimmed by 0 bases and the J gene end by 4 bases; junction bases not matched to a gene: 8. The CDR3 spans 16 residues. CDR1 is LGHNA and CDR2 is YSLEER in the germline V gene. CDR3 amino acids: CASSQDWAGGPYGYTF. The CDR3, as DNA: TGCGCCAGCAGCCAAGATTGGGCAGGGGGTCCCTATGGCTACACCTTC.

The CDR3 loop is CASRFGGGVYEQYF. CDR3 DNA sequence: TGTGCCAGCAGGTTCGGCGGGGGGGTATACGAGCAGTACTTC. This chain links TRBV7-2 with TRBJ2-7, with 9 bases aligning to TRBD2. The CDR3 extends over 14 amino acids. Germline V gene sequence: CDR1 SGHTA, CDR2 FQGNSA. V dropped 6 bases and J dropped 4; count of bases not matched to a gene: 7. Full variable domain (missing parts from reference TRBV7-2 and TRBJ2-7): GAGVSQSPSNKVTEKGKDVELRCDPISGHTALYWYRQSLGQGLEFLIYFQGNSAPDKSGLPSDRFSAERTGGSVSTLTIQRTQQEDSAVYLCASRFGGGVYEQYFGPGTRLTVT.

The chain has TRBV5-4 and TRBJ2-1, with 10 positions matching TRBD2. The CDR3 spans 15 residues. With V trimmed by 4 bases and J by 4 bases, 5 bases remained unmatched. Germline lookup yields CDR1 SGHNT and CDR2 YYREEE (reference sequence). DNA of the CDR3: TGTGCCAGCAGCCAAACTAGCGGGGATTACAATGAGCAGTTCTTC. Residues: CASSQTSGDYNEQFF.

This clone was picked up a small number of times. This rearrangement joins TRBV25-1 to TRBJ1-5; 7 nucleotides agree with TRBD1. V lost 2 bases to trimming and J lost 0 bases; unmatched junction nucleotides: 4. Germline V gene sequence: CDR1 MGHDK, CDR2 SYGVNS. This CDR3 region has 16 residues. CDR3 sequence: CASSEKGTVSNQPQHF. The DNA of the CDR3 is TGTGCCAGCAGTGAAAAAGGGACAGTTAGCAATCAGCCCCAGCATTTT.

The chain has TRBV21-1 and TRBJ2-7; TRBD2, the table's D call, was not compared with the DNA. TRBV21-1 is a pseudogene. This CDR3 is 14 amino acids long. The CDR3 sequence: CASSKRGVFYEQYF. CDR3 in DNA: TGTGCCAGCAGCAAACGGGGGGTATTCTACGAGCAGTACTTC.

The chain carries TRBV9 and TRBJ1-5; unclear D gene. Germline V lookup: CDR1 SGDLS, CDR2 YYNGEE. Trimming removed 4 bases at V and 2 bases at J, with 10 bases between. CDR3 length: 14 amino acids. The CDR3 bases are TGTGCCAGCAGCCACGGGGAGGGCAATCAGCCCCAGCATTTT. It yields the protein CASSHGEGNQPQHF.

The V gene is TRBV6-5, the J gene TRBJ2-1; 8 bases align to TRBD2. The ends lost 10 bases at V and 4 bases at J; junction bases unmatched: 9. Germline V gives CDR1 MNHEY, CDR2 SVGAGI. The CDR3 is 14 amino acids. The CDR3 sequence: CATAGAGAYNEQFF. The CDR3 DNA reads as TGTGCCACAGCAGGAGCGGGGGCTTACAATGAGCAGTTCTTC.

This clone came up once. The chain joins TRBV5-4 to TRBJ2-1; no clear D gene. V lost 9 bases and J lost 8, with 15 bases in between. The CDR3 has 12 amino acids. Germline lookup yields CDR1 SGHNT and CDR2 YYREEE (reference sequence). CDR3 sequence (DNA): TGTGCCATCACACTAAGAGGCGATGAGCAGTTCTTC. It specifies CAITLRGDEQFF. Full variable domain (missing parts from reference TRBV5-4 and TRBJ2-1): ETGVTQSPTHLIKTRGQQVTLRCSSQSGHNTVSWYQQALGQGPQFIFQYYREEENGRGNFPPRFSGLQFPNYSSELNVNALELDDSALYLCAITLRGDEQFFGPGTRLTVL.

The chain joins TRBV11-2 to TRBJ1-5, with D hard to call. This CDR3 spans 16 amino acids. Trimming cost V 5 bases and J 0 bases, with 14 bases left between them. Germline V gene lookup returns CDR1 SGHAT and CDR2 FQNNGV. In DNA form, the CDR3 reads TGTGCCAGCAGCCCCGGGGAGACATATAGCAATCAGCCCCAGCATTTT. It codes for CASSPGETYSNQPQHF.

The chain combines TRBV5-1 with TRBJ1-6; D is undetermined. V lost 4 bases, J lost 12 bases, and 11 bases lay in between. Germline-derived CDR1 and CDR2 are SGHRS and YFSETQ. CDR3 length equals 12 residues. The CDR3 nucleotides are TGCGCCAGCAGCCTTGCCGAGGGACCCCTCCACTTT. Amino acids: CASSLAEGPLHF.